Here is one T cell receptor (beta chain) with its context. This sample was taken from a study of low-dose radiotherapy and immunotherapy resistance in tumors. The CDR3 totals 14 residues. The ends were cut back, 3 bases at V and 4 bases at J, with 12 bases in the middle. First-strand cDNA relied on TRAV- and TRBV-specific primers spanning alpha and beta chains. The PCR that amplified TCRs ran for around 20 cycles, relying on a constant-region primer and a V-primer adapter. TCRdb reprocessed the reads via MiXCR and lists one record per CDR3 protein. The repertoire includes 16,000 or so distinct CDR3 sequences, roughly 70% of them detected once, and over 9.5% sits in the top ten.

The gene calls are TRBV12-3 or TRBV12-4 and TRBJ1-1; possible D gene TRBD1, 5 bases. This sequence was found in a human donor with advanced metastatic prostate, ovarian, gallbladder or colorectal cancer (not recorded which). This table probably holds off-target reads from a library built for another chain. CDR3 loop: CASSLFEGTTEAFF. The CDR3 DNA follows: TGTGCCAGCAGTTTGTTCGAGGGGACCACTGAAGCTTTCTTT.